Here is one T cell receptor beta chain with its context. Deletions cut 4 bases from V and 5 bases from J, with 12 bases between. The CDR3 covers 13 residues. Germline V gene lookup returns CDR1 SGHDT and CDR2 YYEEEE. This entry belongs to a study of blood T cell repertoires in COVID-19. About the research overall: The study drew acute and convalescent COVID-19 samples from the United States, Italy and Spain.

Profiling relied on immunoSEQ multiplex PCR, and the TCRdb table lists in-frame clones only, not all of them. The repertoire holds about 120,000 clones, with about 89% as singletons. This clonotype was obtained from a man aged 35 to 55 with acute or convalescent COVID-19. V and J are TRBV5-6 and TRBJ1-1; possible D gene TRBD1, 5 bases. The sequencing input was peripheral blood. The CDR3 loop reads CASSLRAMTEAFF. The CDR3 bases are TGTGCCAGCAGCCTCAGGGCGATGACTGAAGCTTTCTTT.